This T cell receptor beta chain was recovered during a study of cytomegalovirus exposure and HLA in healthy donors. Findings of the study overall: Most of the CMV-associated TCR beta chains (in a later analysis) appeared to be HLA-restricted.

The PCR was carried out with 60 Vbeta primers and 13 Jbeta primers. Generated by immunoSEQ multiplex PCR, the TCRdb table keeps only in-frame clones and is missing some. The sample consists of roughly 120,000 clones, over 75% of them appearing once. In regard to this clone: As yet, its antigen is unknown.

With 3 bases removed from V and 4 bases from J, the gap between germline ends came to 9 bases. Per germline, CDR1 MGHRA and CDR2 YSYEKL. The CDR3 has 13 residues. Donors sampled were nominally healthy, though unrecorded immune exposures were likely. The J gene is TRBJ1-1, the V gene TRBV4-1; D is unclear. This clonotype was obtained from a woman aged 18-29 years in good health and CMV-seronegative. The source material was PBMCs. The CDR3 nucleotides are TGCGCCAGCAGCCATATCCGGGGCACTGAAGCTTTCTTT. It specifies CASSHIRGTEAFF.